These 8 T cell receptor beta chains share one sample of origin, sequenced in a study of monozygotic twins with inflammatory bowel disease. TCRdb reworked the 5' RACE reads into one entry per CDR3 protein, no DNA. Its table records roughly 150,000 distinct CDR3 sequences. The sequencing sample was made of blood. These receptors all come from a human donor with ulcerative colitis or Crohn's disease, or a healthy co-twin of an affected twin (not recorded which).

V gene TRBV7-3 combines with J gene TRBJ2-1; without DNA, the TCRdb call of TRBD1 cannot be checked. Germline CDR1 is SGHTA and CDR2 is FQGTGA. The length of the CDR3 is 15 residues. Here the CDR3 reads CASSLRQGTGNEQFF.

The chain carries TRBV10-3 and TRBJ2-1; the TCRdb call, TRBD2, lacks DNA for checking. CDR1 is ENHRY, CDR2 SYGVKD, per germline. This CDR3 region has 13 residues. The CDR3 region is CAISGGLAGEQFF.

The chain carries TRBV12-3 or TRBV12-4 and TRBJ2-5. This CDR3 has 13 amino acids. The CDR3 is CASRKRLGETQYF.

This sequence joins TRBV7-9 and TRBJ1-5; TCRdb proposes TRBD1, but this gene call is untestable without DNA. The CDR3 runs to 15 residues. Germline CDR1 reads SEHNR; CDR2 reads FQNEAQ (reference sequence). The chain's CDR3 is CASSSGVTSNQPQHF.

The CDR3 reads CSASYGTSHLSGTQYF. This chain uses TRBV20-1 with TRBJ2-3; checking the TCRdb D call of TRBD2 is not possible without DNA. Per the germline V gene, CDR1 is DFQATT and CDR2 is SNEGSKA (reference sequence). This CDR3 has 16 amino acids.

V gene TRBV5-1 combines with J gene TRBJ2-2; TCRdb lists TRBD1, though no DNA is available to test this call. This CDR3 spans 16 amino acids. The germline V gene encodes CDR1 SGHRS and CDR2 YFSETQ. Here the CDR3 reads CASSFGTALNTGELFF.

The chain uses TRBV3-1 and TRBJ2-2; TCRdb outputs TRBD2, but without DNA this stays unchecked. Germline assignment: CDR1 LGHDT and CDR2 YNNKEL (reference sequence). The CDR3 loop spans 15 amino acids. The chain's CDR3 is CASSVWREKTGELFF.

The rearrangement links TRBV24-1 to TRBJ2-5; TCRdb's D gene call, TRBD1, goes unchecked for lack of DNA. CDR1 is KGHDR and CDR2 is SFDVKD in the germline V gene. The CDR3 spans 16 residues. CDR3 sequence reads: CATSDLGTGAEETQYF.